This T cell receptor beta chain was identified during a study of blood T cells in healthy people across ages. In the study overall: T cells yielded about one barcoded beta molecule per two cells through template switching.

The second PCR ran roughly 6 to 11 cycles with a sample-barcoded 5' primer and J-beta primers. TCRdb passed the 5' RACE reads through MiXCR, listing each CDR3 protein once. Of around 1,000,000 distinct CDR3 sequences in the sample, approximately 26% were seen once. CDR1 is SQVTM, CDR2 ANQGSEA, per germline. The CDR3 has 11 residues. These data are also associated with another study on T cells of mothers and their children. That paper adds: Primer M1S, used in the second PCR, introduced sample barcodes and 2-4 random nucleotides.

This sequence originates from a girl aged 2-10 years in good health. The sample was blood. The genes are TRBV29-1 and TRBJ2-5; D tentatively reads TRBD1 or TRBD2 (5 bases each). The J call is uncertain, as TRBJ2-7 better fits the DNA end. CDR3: CSVMMGDEQYF. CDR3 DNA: TGCAGCGTGATGATGGGGGACGAGCAGTACTTC.